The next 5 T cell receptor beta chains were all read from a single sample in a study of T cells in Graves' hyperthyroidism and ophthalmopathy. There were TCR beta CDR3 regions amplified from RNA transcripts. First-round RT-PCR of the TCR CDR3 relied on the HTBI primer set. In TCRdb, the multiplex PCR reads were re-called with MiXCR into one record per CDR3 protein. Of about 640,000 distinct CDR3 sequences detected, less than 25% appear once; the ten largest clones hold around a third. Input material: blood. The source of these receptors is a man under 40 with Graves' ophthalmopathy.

The DNA of the CDR3 is TGTGCCAGCAGTTACCAGGGACGGGCGGAGACCCAGTACTTC. It specifies CASSYQGRAETQYF. The chain links TRBV6-5 to TRBJ2-5, with D perhaps assigned TRBD1 or TRBD2 (5 bases each). Germline CDR1 and CDR2: MNHEY and SVGAGI. V shed 2 bases and J shed 5 bases, with 12 bases lying between them. The CDR3 consists of 14 residues.

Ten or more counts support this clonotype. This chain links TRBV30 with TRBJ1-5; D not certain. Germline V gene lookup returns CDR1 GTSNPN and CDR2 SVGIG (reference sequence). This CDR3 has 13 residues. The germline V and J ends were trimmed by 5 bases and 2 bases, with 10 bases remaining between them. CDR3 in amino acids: CAWAIGGNQPQHF. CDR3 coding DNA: TGTGCCTGGGCGATTGGGGGCAATCAGCCCCAGCATTTT.

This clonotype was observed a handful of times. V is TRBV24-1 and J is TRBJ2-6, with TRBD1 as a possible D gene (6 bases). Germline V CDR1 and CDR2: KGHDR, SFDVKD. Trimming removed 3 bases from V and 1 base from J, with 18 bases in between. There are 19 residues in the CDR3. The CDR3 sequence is CATSDPATGPGSGANVLTF. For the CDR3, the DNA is TGTGCCACCAGTGATCCAGCGACAGGTCCAGGGTCTGGGGCCAACGTCCTGACTTTC.

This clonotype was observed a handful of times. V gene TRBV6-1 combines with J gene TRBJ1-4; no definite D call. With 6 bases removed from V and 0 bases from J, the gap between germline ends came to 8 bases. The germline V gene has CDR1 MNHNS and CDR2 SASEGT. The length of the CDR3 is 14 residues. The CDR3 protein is CASRQHATNEKLFF. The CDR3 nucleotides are TGTGCCAGCAGGCAACATGCAACTAATGAAAAACTGTTTTTT.

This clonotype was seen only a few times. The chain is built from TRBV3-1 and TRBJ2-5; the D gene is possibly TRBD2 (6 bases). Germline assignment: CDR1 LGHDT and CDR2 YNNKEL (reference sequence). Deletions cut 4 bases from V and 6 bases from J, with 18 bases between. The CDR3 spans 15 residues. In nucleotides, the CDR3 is TGTGCCAGCAGCCCCCCCAGCCAGGGCGGGAAGACCCAGTACTTC. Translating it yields CASSPPSQGGKTQYF.